This T cell receptor beta chain was captured in a study of blood T cell repertoires in COVID-19. Turning to the study itself: Whether acute or convalescent, the COVID-19 samples came from the United States, Italy and Spain. Sources were T cells, B-cell-depleted T cells, or PBMCs; the material itself was cDNA or gDNA.

V dropped 7 bases and J dropped 1; count of bases not matched to a gene: 9. The germline CDR1 and CDR2 sequences are LNHDA and SQIVND (reference sequence). The CDR3 loop spans 15 amino acids. Per the authors' pipeline: Nucleated cell counts were estimated from reference gene primer amplification. TCRdb's table, derived via immunoSEQ multiplex PCR, lists solely in-frame clones and lacks some. V and J calls and clone size are given by that table; D and trimming were obtained from the DNA. The table records 85,000 to 130,000 clones, 70% to 85% of them present only once. This clone was observed once. This sequence originates from a woman aged 60-75 years with acute or convalescent COVID-19. The specimen sequenced was peripheral blood. J is TRBJ1-1 and V is TRBV19, with 7 bases that match TRBD1. The CDR3 DNA sequence: TGTGCCAGTACCATTTCCGGGACAGCGAACACTGAAGCTTTCTTT. Translated: CASTISGTANTEAFF.